This TCR beta chain was profiled in a study of blood T cell repertoires in COVID-19. Study in general: Acute and convalescent COVID-19 samples came from the United States, Italy and Spain. PBMCs, B-cell-depleted T cells, or T cells were the source of the cDNA or gDNA that made up the material.

V was trimmed by 5 bases and J by 1 base, leaving 16 bases between them. The CDR3 has 16 amino acids. The germline gives CDR1 SGHTA, CDR2 FQGNSA. How the authors handled the data: Amplification with reference gene primers provided the estimates of nucleated cell counts. Only in-frame clones appear in the TCRdb table, and some are missing; sequencing was by immunoSEQ multiplex PCR. From that table come the V and J calls and clone size; the DNA was used to work out D and trimming. This repertoire shows 180,000 or so clones, just under 85% found once; its top ten account for about 6.9%. The chain recombines TRBV7-2 with TRBJ2-3; D possibly corresponds to TRBD2 (6 bases). The specimen was peripheral blood. The TCR comes from a human donor with acute or convalescent COVID-19. The donor label of this sample is uncertain. The DNA for the CDR3 is TGTGCCAGCAGCCCCCGGTTGGCTAGCGGCACAGATACGCAGTATTTT. Translation gives CASSPRLASGTDTQYF.